This entry lists 25 T cell receptor beta chains sequenced from one sample in a study of shared clonotypes between healthy human individuals. The data were produced by immunoSEQ multiplex PCR, yet TCRdb's version contains in-frame clones alone and is incomplete. The sample has 2 million to 3 million clones, roughly 93% seen once. The sample taken for sequencing was naive CD4+ T cells from PBMCs. Subset noted: CD45RA+ positively selected. The receptors were gathered from a man between 18 and 35 years old in good health. Some clones in this sample may be carry-over from other donors' samples.

The chain has TRBV5-1 and TRBJ2-2; TRBD2 matches 12 bases. CDR3 length: 15 amino acids. Trimming took 3 bases from V and 8 from J; bases not matched to a gene: 5. The V gene's germline CDR1 is SGHRS and CDR2 YFSETQ. In nucleotides, the CDR3 is TGCGCCAGCAGCTCGACTAGCGGGAGCCCGGGGGAGCTGTTTTTT. As protein: CASSSTSGSPGELFF.

The J gene is TRBJ1-4, the V gene TRBV19; 7 nucleotides match TRBD1. Germline trimming cut 0 bases from V and 4 bases from J; bases unmatched to any gene: 5. The germline V gene has CDR1 LNHDA and CDR2 SQIVND (reference sequence). The CDR3 runs to 16 residues. The DNA for the CDR3 is TGTGCCAGTAGTATAGATCCGGGACAGATTAATGAAAAACTGTTTTTT. The encoded protein is CASSIDPGQINEKLFF.

Remarks on this clone: The sample holds other DNA sequences that translate to the same CDR3. The V call is TRBV20-1, the J call TRBJ2-3; a possible D gene is TRBD1 (5 bases). The ends were cut back, 6 bases at V and 6 bases at J, with 10 bases in the middle. The CDR3 covers 11 residues. The V gene's germline CDR1 is DFQATT and CDR2 SNEGSKA (reference sequence). This CDR3 is CSARHRDTQYF. CDR3 bases: TGCAGTGCGCGGCACAGGGATACGCAGTATTTT.

The chain employs TRBV11-2 and TRBJ2-2; D is unresolved. CDR3 length equals 18 residues. Germline lookup yields CDR1 SGHAT and CDR2 FQNNGV. The V gene lost 5 bases and the J gene lost 2 bases, with 21 bases spanning the gap. The CDR3 DNA reads as TGTGCCAGCAGCCGCTTAGAGGTTAAGGGAATTAACACCGGGGAGCTGTTTTTT. This codes for CASSRLEVKGINTGELFF.

The chain couples TRBV9 to TRBJ2-1; 7 nucleotides match TRBD2. Germline CDR1 and CDR2: SGDLS and YYNGEE. J gave up 4 bases and V 5 bases, and 9 bases lay outside the gene matches. CDR3 size: 15 residues. The DNA of the CDR3 is TGTGCCAGCAGGCCCTCTAGCGGAACTTACAATGAGCAGTTCTTC. It translates to CASRPSSGTYNEQFF. Full variable domain (remainder filled in from reference TRBV9 and TRBJ2-1): DSGVTQTPKHLITATGQRVTLRCSPRSGDLSVYWYQQSLDQGLQFLIQYYNGEERAKGNILERFSAQQFPDLHSELNLSSLELGDSALYFCASRPSSGTYNEQFFGPGTRLTVL.

The V call is TRBV5-1, the J call TRBJ2-1; D gene uncertain. Germline V lookup: CDR1 SGHRS, CDR2 YFSETQ. The CDR3 has 15 residues. V was trimmed by 5 bases and J by 1 base, leaving 13 bases between them. In DNA form, the CDR3 reads TGCGCCAGCAGTTTTGCGCTTGGATCCTACAATGAGCAGTTCTTC. Translation gives CASSFALGSYNEQFF.

The V and J genes are TRBV27 and TRBJ2-7; 9 positions agree with TRBD2. CDR3 length: 14 residues. With 6 bases clipped from V and 3 bases from J, the junction kept 6 bases outside the gene matches. Germline values: CDR1 MNHEY, CDR2 SMNVEV (reference sequence). CDR3 coding DNA: TGTGCCAGCAGAAGCGGGAGGACCGACTACGAGCAGTACTTC. This gives the protein CASRSGRTDYEQYF.

Comments on this clone: Without the conserved terminal phenylalanine or tryptophan, this CDR3 likely stems from a read error. The V gene is TRBV6-5, the J gene TRBJ1-1; D is uncertain. CDR3 size: 13 residues. The germline gives CDR1 MNHEY, CDR2 SVGAGI. V was clipped by 7 bases and J by 6 bases, with 15 bases between them. CDR3 in amino acids: CASTRSRTAEAFS. The CDR3 DNA reads as TGTGCCAGCACCCGATCCAGGACGGCTGAAGCTTTCTCT.

The chain recombines TRBV5-4 with TRBJ2-2; weak D call: TRBD1 (5 bases). V was cut by 4 bases and J by 4 bases, with 8 bases left in between. This CDR3 region has 13 residues. Germline loops: CDR1 SGHNT, CDR2 YYREEE (reference sequence). The CDR3 region is CASSAQGTGELFF. The DNA of the CDR3 is TGTGCCAGCAGCGCTCAGGGCACCGGGGAGCTGTTTTTT. Full variable domain (outside the CDR3, taken from reference TRBV5-4 and TRBJ2-2): ETGVTQSPTHLIKTRGQQVTLRCSSQSGHNTVSWYQQALGQGPQFIFQYYREEENGRGNFPPRFSGLQFPNYSSELNVNALELDDSALYLCASSAQGTGELFFGEGSRLTVL.

The rearrangement joins TRBV19 to TRBJ2-2; a weak D match, TRBD2 (5 bases). The CDR3 length is 15 residues. CDR1 is LNHDA and CDR2 is SQIVND in the germline V gene (reference sequence). V gave up 3 bases and J gave up 2 bases, with 10 bases separating them. CDR3 sequence: CASSIWTGNTGELFF. The CDR3 DNA sequence: TGTGCCAGTAGTATTTGGACTGGTAACACCGGGGAGCTGTTTTTT.

The chain uses TRBV15 and TRBJ2-1; D is uncertain. Between the trimmed V and J ends, which lost 8 bases and 9 bases, there was a span of 20 bases. The germline gives CDR1 LNHNV, CDR2 YYDKDF (reference sequence). The CDR3 runs to 14 residues. CDR3 protein: CATYSGWGIGEQFF. CDR3 DNA sequence: TGTGCCACCTATAGTGGATGGGGTATTGGTGAGCAGTTCTTC.

The chain links TRBV6-1 to TRBJ2-2, with D possibly being TRBD1 (5 bases). The CDR3 sequence is 14 residues long. The germline V gene encodes CDR1 MNHNS and CDR2 SASEGT. With 5 bases removed from V and 1 base from J, the gap between germline ends came to 8 bases. The CDR3: CASSNGQNTGELFF. DNA of the CDR3: TGTGCCAGCAGTAACGGACAGAACACCGGGGAGCTGTTTTTT.

The chain carries TRBV5-1 and TRBJ2-7, with 14 positions matching TRBD2. The CDR3 length is 17 residues. The trim removed 3 bases at V and 2 bases at J, leaving 7 bases unmatched. CDR1 and CDR2 (germline): SGHRS, YFSETQ. The CDR3: CASSWNLGLAGAYEQYF. In DNA, the CDR3 is TGCGCCAGCAGCTGGAACTTGGGACTAGCGGGAGCCTACGAGCAGTACTTC. The full variable domain, in which reference TRBV5-1 and TRBJ2-7 provide the parts outside the CDR3, is KAGVTQTPRYLIKTRGQQVTLSCSPISGHRSVSWYQQTPGQGLQFLFEYFSETQRNKGNFPGRFSGRQFSNSRSEMNVSTLELGDSALYLCASSWNLGLAGAYEQYFGPGTRLTVT.

This rearrangement joins TRBV30 to TRBJ2-5, with D maybe TRBD2 (6 bases). This CDR3 contains 13 residues. Trimming stripped 2 bases from V and 4 bases from J, with 11 bases between. The germline V gene encodes CDR1 GTSNPN and CDR2 SVGIG (reference sequence). This CDR3 is CAWSRLASETQYF. The DNA of the CDR3 is TGTGCCTGGAGTAGGCTAGCGTCAGAGACCCAGTACTTC.

CDR3 region: CASSRKGQTGGYTF. The CDR3 DNA reads as TGTGCCAGCAGCAGAAAAGGCCAAACCGGGGGCTACACCTTC. This chain joins TRBV21-1 and TRBJ1-2. TRBV21-1 is designated a pseudogene. The CDR3 is made up of 14 amino acids.

Only one count was recorded for this clone. The chain uses TRBV7-9 and TRBJ2-7; no clear D. The CDR3 spans 14 residues. Trimming shortened V by 2 bases and J by 5 bases, and 13 bases separated the two germline ends. Germline-derived CDR1 and CDR2 are SEHNR and FQNEAQ (reference sequence). CDR3 nucleotide sequence: TGTGCCAGCAGCTTAAGTCCGGATAGCCACGAGCAGTACTTC. Its protein is CASSLSPDSHEQYF.

The CDR3 here is CASSYSGRSYTF. The CDR3 coding sequence is TGTGCCAGCAGTTACTCCGGACGTAGCTACACCTTC. The chain recombines TRBV6-5 with TRBJ1-2; no clear D. The CDR3 has 12 amino acids. The V gene's germline CDR1 is MNHEY and CDR2 SVGAGI. V was cut by 0 bases and J by 9 bases, with 8 bases left in between.

The V gene is TRBV7-8, the J gene TRBJ2-5; 7 bases are shared with TRBD1. The CDR3 contains 13 residues. Germline V lookup: CDR1 SGHVS, CDR2 FQNEAQ. Germline trimming cut 1 base from V and 7 bases from J; bases unmatched to any gene: 3. The CDR3 DNA sequence: TGTGCCAGCAGCTTAGACAGGGGCAGGACCCAGTACTTC. As protein: CASSLDRGRTQYF.

With regard to this clone: Other DNA sequences in the same sample also yield this CDR3. The CDR3 DNA reads TGTGCCAGCAGCTTGGCGAGAAGCTCCTACGAGCAGTACTTC. It specifies CASSLARSSYEQYF. The chain uses TRBV5-5 and TRBJ2-7; no clear D gene. Looked up from germline, CDR1 is SGHKS and CDR2 is YYEKEE (reference sequence). V was shortened by 0 bases and J by 0 bases, with 7 bases between the two germline ends. This CDR3 comprises 14 residues.

This chain connects TRBV5-1 to TRBJ1-2; D ambiguous. The CDR3 is 13 residues long. The V end was cut by 3 bases, the J end by 5 bases, with 11 bases between. Germline lookup yields CDR1 SGHRS and CDR2 YFSETQ. This CDR3 is CASSSMTVYGYTF. Here the CDR3 DNA reads TGCGCCAGCAGCTCAATGACGGTGTATGGCTACACCTTC.

This clone was seen a few times. The chain joins TRBV29-1 to TRBJ1-2, with TRBD1 identical over 8 bases. With 6 bases clipped from V and 5 bases from J, the junction kept 14 bases outside the gene matches. The CDR3 has 15 amino acids. Germline V gene lookup returns CDR1 SQVTM and CDR2 ANQGSEA. The DNA of the CDR3 is TGCAGCGTCAGTTGGGGAACAGGGGGAGGGTATGGCTACACCTTC. Translation: CSVSWGTGGGYGYTF. Full variable domain (remainder filled in from reference TRBV29-1 and TRBJ1-2): SAVISQKPSRDICQRGTSLTIQCQVDSQVTMMFWYRQQPGQSLTLIATANQGSEATYESGFVIDKFPISRPNLTFSTLTVSNMSPEDSSIYLCSVSWGTGGGYGYTFGSGTRLTVV.

The J gene is TRBJ1-2, the V gene TRBV4-1, with D possibly matching TRBD1 (6 bases). The CDR3 has 17 residues. V was pared by 0 bases and J by 4 bases, with 18 bases between. Per the germline V gene, CDR1 is MGHRA and CDR2 is YSYEKL. The CDR3 DNA reads as TGCGCCAGCAGCCAAGACCCCTTATGGGGGCGGTTCTATGGCTACACCTTC. Translation: CASSQDPLWGRFYGYTF.

Concerning this clone itself: Additional DNA sequences in this sample encode the identical CDR3. This chain uses TRBV28 with TRBJ2-7; D is uncertain. V was trimmed by 5 bases and J by 2 bases, leaving 7 bases between them. Germline V gene lookup returns CDR1 MDHEN and CDR2 SYDVKM. The CDR3 contains 12 residues. CDR3 DNA sequence: TGTGCCAGCAGTCCATCTCCCTACGAGCAGTACTTC. It encodes CASSPSPYEQYF.

CDR3 sequence reads: CASSSRPGARPDTDTQYF. DNA for the CDR3: TGTGCCAGCAGTTCAAGGCCGGGCGCTCGGCCGGACACAGATACGCAGTATTTT. The chain employs TRBV28 and TRBJ2-3; D gene unclear. Trimming took 4 bases from V and 2 from J, leaving 22 bases between them. The CDR3 has 18 amino acids. Germline loops: CDR1 MDHEN, CDR2 SYDVKM.

The V and J genes are TRBV4-1 and TRBJ2-4, with 7 positions matching TRBD1. Germline lookup yields CDR1 MGHRA and CDR2 YSYEKL. The CDR3 has 15 amino acids. Trimming cost V 2 bases and J 7 bases; bases outside gene matches: 8. The CDR3 coding sequence is TGCGCCAGCAGCCAACCAAGGACAGGCAGGAACATTCAGTACTTC. This translates into CASSQPRTGRNIQYF.